This is a list of T cell receptor beta chains from one sample in a study of a mutant IDH1 vaccine in newly diagnosed glioma. These receptors are not linked to any known antigen. Sequencing was performed with immunoSEQ multiplex PCR; in TCRdb, only in-frame clones are kept and a portion is missing. The data contain tens of thousands of clones, about four fifths of them seen just once; the ten biggest clones take up around 8.2%. This specimen was PBMCs, taken from a glioma patient whose treatment included an IDH1 peptide vaccine. Source of these receptors: a woman in her fifties or sixties with glioma. Each CDR3 is given with its conserved first and last residue. D genes are given only for firm matches. Clone size is stated in some rows and not others, as once, few, many or a class when expanded.

clone_size d_call j_call v_call cdr3_nt cdr3_aa
- - TRBJ2-6 TRBV19 TGTGCCAGTAGTCCGATGTTCTCTGGGGCCAACGTCCTGACTTTC CASSPMFSGANVLTF
- - TRBJ2-6 TRBV18 TGTGCCAGCTCACCGACCTCTGGGGCCAACGTCCTGACTTTC CASSPTSGANVLTF
few - TRBJ1-2 TRBV28 TGTGCCAGCAGTGCCCTAGGGGGCTACACCTTC CASSALGGYTF
- - TRBJ1-1 TRBV29-1 TGCAGCGTTGAGGGGGTTTGGACCGCTGAAGCTTTCTTT CSVEGVWTAEAFF
- - TRBJ1-1 TRBV5-4 TGTGCCAGCAGCTCTGGAGCGAACACTGAAGCTTTCTTT CASSSGANTEAFF
- - TRBJ1-2 TRBV9 TGTGCCAGCAGCTTGTCAACCATCTATGGCTACACCTTC CASSLSTIYGYTF
few - TRBJ1-1 TRBV7-8 TGTGCCAGCAGCTTAGCAGGGGCAAGCACTGAAGCTTTCTTT CASSLAGASTEAFF
once - TRBJ2-3 TRBV5-6 TGTGCCAGCAGCAGCGGACGGGCTGATACGCAGTATTTT CASSSGRADTQYF
few - TRBJ1-2 TRBV7-9 TGTGCCAGCAGCTTAGAACAGACCTATGGCTACACCTTC CASSLEQTYGYTF
- - TRBJ1-1 TRBV7-9 TGTGCCAGCAGCTTAGGAGGGAACATGAACACTGAAGCTTTCTTT CASSLGGNMNTEAFF
- - TRBJ1-6 TRBV7-9 TGTGCCAGCAGGAAGACTAGCGACATGAGGTATTCACCCCTCCACTTT CASRKTSDMRYSPLHF
- TRBD1 TRBJ1-1 TRBV6-6 TGTGCCAGCAGTACCCGAGGACAGGGAAGGACTGAAGCTTTCTTT CASSTRGQGRTEAFF
- - TRBJ1-3 TRBV5-1 TGCGCCAGCAGCCCGGGGTCTTTACAATCTGGAAACACCATATATTTT CASSPGSLQSGNTIYF
- - TRBJ1-2 TRBV28 TGTGCCAGCAGTTACAGGGTACATGGCTACACCTTC CASSYRVHGYTF
- TRBD1 TRBJ1-4 TRBV5-6 TGTGCCAGCACCGGACAGGGGATTGAGGAAAAACTGTTTTTT CASTGQGIEEKLFF
- - TRBJ1-4 TRBV5-4 TGTGCCAGCAGCTTCGGGACGGAGAATGAAAAACTGTTTTTT CASSFGTENEKLFF
- - TRBJ2-1 TRBV18 TGTGCCAGCTCACCACAACGGGACGACAATGAGCAGTTCTTC CASSPQRDDNEQFF
- TRBD1 TRBJ2-6 TRBV11-2 TGTGCCAGCAGTCGCGGACAGGGTGCTGGGGCCAACGTCCTGACTTTC CASSRGQGAGANVLTF
- - TRBJ2-5 TRBV9 TGTGCCAGCACCAAGGGGGGAAAAGAGACCCAGTACTTC CASTKGGKETQYF
- - TRBJ2-2 TRBV27 TGTGCCAGCAGTTTTGGGTCCGGGGAGCTGTTTTTT CASSFGSGELFF
- - TRBJ2-7 TRBV18 TGTGCCAGCTCACCTTTGACTGTCCCAGAAGAGCAGTACTTC CASSPLTVPEEQYF
- - TRBJ1-4 TRBV6-5 TGTGCCAGCAGCCCAGGGTCCAATGAAAAACTGTTTTTT CASSPGSNEKLFF
- TRBD1 TRBJ1-2 TRBV5-1 TGCGCCAGCAGCTTGAGACAGGGGGCTGACTATGGCTACACCTTC CASSLRQGADYGYTF
- TRBD1 TRBJ2-6 TRBV5-6 TGTGCCAGCAGCACAGGGGGCGCCCCCGGGGCCAACGTCCTGACTTTC CASSTGGAPGANVLTF
- TRBD1 TRBJ1-6 TRBV5-6 TGTGCCAGCAGCTCATCCGGGACAGGGATTAATTCACCCCTCCACTTT CASSSSGTGINSPLHF
- - TRBJ2-1 TRBV30 TGTGCCTGGAGTCCGGACACTTACAATGAGCAGTTCTTC CAWSPDTYNEQFF
- - TRBJ1-5 TRBV30 TGTGCCTGGAGTGTGGTGGGTAAGAATCAGCCCCAGCATTTT CAWSVVGKNQPQHF
medium-sized TRBD2 TRBJ2-5 TRBV6-1 TGTGCCAGCAGTGAAGAGCTAGCGGACCAAGAGACCCAGTACTTC CASSEELADQETQYF
once - TRBJ1-6 TRBV10-3 TGTGCCATCAAGTCGGAGGGACTTCATAATTCACCCCTCCACTTT CAIKSEGLHNSPLHF
- - TRBJ1-2 TRBV2 TGTGCCCGAGGGGCAGGGAATAACTATGGCTACACCTTC CARGAGNNYGYTF
once - TRBJ1-3 TRBV6-1 TGTGCCAGCAGTCGGGCAGGGGATGGAAACACCATATATTTT CASSRAGDGNTIYF
few - TRBJ1-1 TRBV9 TGTGCCAGCAGTCGGGCAGGTACTGAAGCTTTCTTT CASSRAGTEAFF
once TRBD2 TRBJ2-3 TRBV5-1 TGCGCCAGCAGCCCCCCCCTAGCGGGAGATACGCAGTATTTT CASSPPLAGDTQYF
- - TRBJ2-3 TRBV6-5 TGTGCCAGTCACAGGGGAGGCTCAGATACGCAGTATTTT CASHRGGSDTQYF
- TRBD1 TRBJ1-2 TRBV4-1 TGCGCCAGCAGCCAAGCCGACAGGGGGAACTATGGCTACACCTTC CASSQADRGNYGYTF
- TRBD1 TRBJ2-5 TRBV5-6 TGTGCCAGCACCCCGGGACAGGGGGCCTTAGTTAGGGAGACCCAGTACTTC CASTPGQGALVRETQYF
once - TRBJ1-6 TRBV7-9 TGTGCCATTGGGGGCGGACCTAATTCACCCCTCCACTTT CAIGGGPNSPLHF
- TRBD2 TRBJ2-5 TRBV27 TGTGCCAGCAGACCCTCCGGGACTACCCTCCAAGAGACCCAGTACTTC CASRPSGTTLQETQYF
- TRBD1 TRBJ2-7 TRBV10-1 TGCGCCAGCAGTGAGTCGAAATCAGGGACAGACTACGAGCAGTACTTC CASSESKSGTDYEQYF
- TRBD2 TRBJ2-1 TRBV27 TGTGCCAGCAGTCCCTCCCAAGCGGGGGGCTATGAGCAGTTCTTC CASSPSQAGGYEQFF
- - TRBJ2-7 TRBV19 TGTGCCAGTAGTATTAGTAACGAGCAGTACTTC CASSISNEQYF
- - TRBJ1-3 TRBV4-3 TGCGCCAGCACCCCCGGGACTGGGAACTCTGGAAACACCATATATTTT CASTPGTGNSGNTIYF
once TRBD1 TRBJ1-6 TRBV19 TGTGCCAGTAGTCCCCTGAAGGGCGCGGATGGGCAGGGGGCGATGGATTCCTATAATTCACCCCTCCACTTT CASSPLKGADGQGAMDSYNSPLHF
- TRBD1 TRBJ2-7 TRBV11-1 TGTGCCAGCAGCCTAAACAGGGGAGAGAACGAGCAGTACTTC CASSLNRGENEQYF
few - TRBJ1-1 TRBV4-3 TGCGCCAGCAGCCAAGATCCCCAGGGCGGGAACACTGAAGCTTTCTTT CASSQDPQGGNTEAFF
once - TRBJ1-2 TRBV2 TGTGCCAGCAGTCCCCAGGGGAGGGGTGGCTACACCTTC CASSPQGRGGYTF
- - TRBJ2-7 TRBV7-2 TGTGCCACTCTGGGGTCCTACGAGCAGTACTTC CATLGSYEQYF
- TRBD1 TRBJ1-1 TRBV4-2 TGTGCCAGCAGCCAGATACAGGGGCCGGGCACTGAAGCTTTCTTT CASSQIQGPGTEAFF
- - TRBJ2-7 TRBV5-8 TGTGCCAGCAGCTTGGATGTCGCAGGGTCCTACGAGCAGTACTTC CASSLDVAGSYEQYF
- - TRBJ1-4 TRBV9 TGTGCCAGCCCTCTGGCAGGACCCCCCAATGATGAAAAACTGTTTTTT CASPLAGPPNDEKLFF
- - TRBJ1-3 TRBV4-1 TGCGCCAGCAGCCAAGGACCGGGTTTCTATTTT CASSQGPGFYF
few - TRBJ1-2 TRBV29-1 TGCAGCGTTGCAGTGGGGGGAGAGTATGGCTACACCTTC CSVAVGGEYGYTF
few TRBD1 TRBJ1-2 TRBV2 TGTGCCAGACCTGCGGCAGGGGGGACTAACTATGGCTACACCTTC CARPAAGGTNYGYTF
few TRBD2 TRBJ2-7 TRBV11-2 TGTGCCAGCAGCTCGTCGGGACTAGGTTACGAGCAGTACTTC CASSSSGLGYEQYF
- - TRBJ1-1 TRBV11-2 TGTGCCAGCAGCTTAATCAGGGCCATGAACACTGAAGCTTTCTTT CASSLIRAMNTEAFF
- - TRBJ1-2 TRBV19 TGTGCCAGTAGTACAGGGGCTGGGGGCTACACCTTC CASSTGAGGYTF
- - TRBJ1-1 TRBV6-6 TGTGCCAGCAGTCCATTTACAGTGAACACTGAAGCTTTCTTT CASSPFTVNTEAFF
large TRBD1 TRBJ1-6 TRBV5-1 TGCGCCAGCAGCCGGACAGGGGCTTCACCCCTCCACTTT CASSRTGASPLHF